This T cell receptor (beta chain) was recovered during a study of lymphopenia after photon versus proton radiotherapy. The study's findings and limits: Under photons, naive T cells and diversity fell while effector/memory populations rose.

CDR3 length: 14 amino acids. Germline V gives CDR1 MDHEN, CDR2 SYDVKM. The V and J ends lost 6 bases and 4 bases respectively, with 12 bases between them. As regards this clone: Its antigen is still unknown.

Only in-frame clones appear in the TCRdb table, and some are missing; sequencing was by immunoSEQ multiplex PCR. This table has more than 30,000 clones, roughly 89% appearing once. This sample comprised peripheral blood, obtained from a patient treated with proton-based radiotherapy. The origin of this receptor is a woman aged 70-85 years with pancreatic cancer. Some clones in this sample may be carry-over from other donors' samples. J is TRBJ1-4 and V is TRBV28; D unclear. Here the CDR3 DNA reads TGTGCCAGCAGGACCACGAGCCTTAATGAAAAACTGTTTTTT. Its protein is CASRTTSLNEKLFF.